Shown below are 18 T cell receptor beta chains from a single sample sequenced in a study of monozygotic twins with inflammatory bowel disease. TCRdb re-called the 5' RACE reads, yielding one record per CDR3 amino acid sequence without DNA. The sample table sets out about 330,000 distinct CDR3 sequences. Sequenced: blood. These receptors all stem from a human donor with ulcerative colitis or Crohn's disease, or a healthy co-twin of an affected twin (not recorded which).

V gene TRBV18 combines with J gene TRBJ2-3. The CDR3 length is 13 residues. CDR1 and CDR2 (germline): KGHSH, LQKENI. CDR3 loop: CASSPTEDYTQYF.

The CDR3 is CASSEWQGSNQPQHF. V and J are TRBV2 and TRBJ1-5; the D call of TRBD1 rests on TCRdb alone, since no DNA is present to check it. The CDR3 contains 15 residues. Germline CDR1 and CDR2: SNHLY and FYNNEI. Full variable domain (rest looked up from reference TRBV2 and TRBJ1-5): EPEVTQTPSHQVTQMGQEVILRCVPISNHLYFYWYRQILGQKVEFLVSFYNNEISEKSEIFDDQFSVERPDGSNFTLKIRSTKLEDSAMYFCASSEWQGSNQPQHFGDGTRLSIL.

V is TRBV6-5 and J is TRBJ1-2. The CDR3 spans 17 residues. Germline assignment: CDR1 MNHEY and CDR2 SVGAGI. CDR3 region: CASSYPARPGNNYGYTF.

The chain joins TRBV7-2 to TRBJ2-4; TCRdb's D gene call, TRBD1, goes unchecked for lack of DNA. CDR1 and CDR2 from the germline V gene are SGHTA and FQGNSA. CDR3 size: 17 residues. The chain's CDR3 is CASSARSNPGQGNIQYF.

The CDR3 sequence is CSPVGQQETQYF. This chain links TRBV20-1 with TRBJ2-5; TCRdb's D call, TRBD2, is unchecked because there is no DNA. The CDR3 contains 12 residues. Germline-derived CDR1 and CDR2 are DFQATT and SNEGSKA (reference sequence).

The chain uses TRBV24-1 and TRBJ1-1; TCRdb names TRBD1, which stays unverified in the absence of DNA. Germline V gene lookup returns CDR1 KGHDR and CDR2 SFDVKD. The CDR3 is 16 residues long. The CDR3 sequence is CATSDTRDRGNTEAFF.

The V and J genes are TRBV14 and TRBJ1-2; TCRdb calls TRBD1, which cannot be checked without DNA. The CDR3 loop spans 14 amino acids. Germline CDR1 SGHDN, CDR2 FVKESK. CDR3 loop: CASSLAGQDYGYTF.

J is TRBJ2-3 and V is TRBV20-1; there is no DNA to check the TCRdb D call of TRBD1. The V gene's germline CDR1 is DFQATT and CDR2 SNEGSKA (reference sequence). The CDR3 runs to 17 residues. The CDR3 loop is CSAIGRGAKGGTDTQYF.

The chain recombines TRBV5-1 with TRBJ2-1; the TCRdb D gene call, TRBD2, has no DNA to confirm it. The length of the CDR3 is 15 residues. Germline loops: CDR1 SGHRS, CDR2 YFSETQ. The CDR3 is CASSWTSGLSNEQFF.

This chain uses TRBV12-3 or TRBV12-4 with TRBJ1-2. The CDR3 runs 13 residues. The CDR3 protein is CASSLLEDSGYTF.

The rearrangement links TRBV20-1 to TRBJ2-1; TCRdb gives TRBD2 as the D gene, but with no DNA this cannot be confirmed. The germline V gene has CDR1 DFQATT and CDR2 SNEGSKA (reference sequence). CDR3 length equals 16 residues. The CDR3 sequence is CSATISGGPYYNEQFF.

CDR3 loop: CASSLPLQSYEQYF. V gene TRBV28 combines with J gene TRBJ2-7; TCRdb selects TRBD2, and the lack of DNA leaves this call unchecked. CDR3 length equals 14 residues. CDR1 and CDR2 (germline): MDHEN, SYDVKM. Full variable domain (missing parts from reference TRBV28 and TRBJ2-7): DVKVTQSSRYLVKRTGEKVFLECVQDMDHENMFWYRQDPGLGLRLIYFSYDVKMKEKGDIPEGYSVSREKKERFSLILESASTNQTSMYLCASSLPLQSYEQYFGPGTRLTVT.

The genes are TRBV11-2 and TRBJ2-2. The CDR3 has 16 residues. Per germline, CDR1 SGHAT and CDR2 FQNNGV. The CDR3 is CASSLGHGDSTGELFF.

The chain recombines TRBV7-8 with TRBJ2-5; without DNA, the TCRdb call of TRBD1 cannot be checked. CDR3 length: 14 residues. Looked up from germline, CDR1 is SGHVS and CDR2 is FQNEAQ. The CDR3 spells CASSSGRLQETQYF. Full variable domain (rest looked up from reference TRBV7-8 and TRBJ2-5): GAGVSQSPRYKVAKRGQDVALRCDPISGHVSLFWYQQALGQGPEFLTYFQNEAQLDKSGLPSDRFFAERPEGSVSTLKIQRTQQEDSAVYLCASSSGRLQETQYFGPGTRLLVL.

The V gene is TRBV7-9, the J gene TRBJ2-7; TCRdb designates TRBD1, a call that cannot be tested without DNA. This CDR3 is 13 amino acids long. The germline CDR1 and CDR2 sequences are SEHNR and FQNEAQ (reference sequence). The chain's CDR3 is CASSRGQGEEQYF.

The V gene is TRBV12-3 or TRBV12-4, the J gene TRBJ2-1; TCRdb proposes TRBD1, but this gene call is untestable without DNA. CDR3 size: 12 residues. CDR3: CASSFTAGAQGF.

This chain connects TRBV5-1 to TRBJ2-5; without DNA, the TCRdb call of TRBD2 cannot be checked. CDR3 length: 19 amino acids. Per the germline V gene, CDR1 is SGHRS and CDR2 is YFSETQ. CDR3: CASSLIRRLAGGDQETQYF.

The CDR3 spells CASSAGLLINYGYTF. The V and J genes are TRBV6-2 or TRBV6-3 and TRBJ1-2. The CDR3 consists of 15 residues. Germline CDR1 reads MNHEY; CDR2 reads SVGEGT.